The 4 T cell receptor beta chains listed next were all sequenced from one sample in a study of PD-1 blockade in mismatch repair-deficient tumors. The repertoire was sequenced with immunoSEQ multiplex PCR; TCRdb's copy has only in-frame clones and lacks some. The top ten clones hold approximately 13% of a sample with 100,000 to 150,000 clones, 86% of them seen once. The source material was peripheral blood, sampled 44 weeks after starting pembrolizumab. These receptors originate from an adult with mismatch repair-deficient cancer.

V gene TRBV28 combines with J gene TRBJ2-7, with TRBD1 identical over 7 bases. The CDR3 spans 14 residues. J was trimmed by 6 bases and V by 5 bases; bases with no gene match: 10. Per germline, CDR1 MDHEN and CDR2 SYDVKM. The DNA of the CDR3 is TGTGCCAGCAGTACGACAGGGATCGGAGCCGAGCAGTACTTC. Translating gives CASSTTGIGAEQYF.

V and J are TRBV5-6 and TRBJ1-2, with a possible D match to TRBD1 (5 bases). This CDR3 has 14 residues. CDR1 is SGHDT and CDR2 is YYEEEE in the germline V gene. Trimming took off 4 bases at V and 4 bases at J, with 14 bases between the two ends. The CDR3 spells CASSPPSGTYGYTF. DNA for the CDR3: TGTGCCAGCAGCCCACCCAGCGGGACCTATGGCTACACCTTC.

The rearrangement joins TRBV6-5 to TRBJ2-2; 7 bases fit TRBD2. The germline gives CDR1 MNHEY, CDR2 SVGAGI. V lost 4 bases to trimming and J lost 3 bases; unmatched junction nucleotides: 8. This CDR3 is 16 amino acids long. CDR3 nucleotide sequence: TGTGCCAGCAGTTCCCGTGGGGAGGGAGACACCGGGGAGCTGTTTTTT. This sequence encodes CASSSRGEGDTGELFF.

The chain has TRBV6-5 and TRBJ2-2, with 7 positions matching TRBD2. V shed 5 bases, J shed 2 bases, and the junction held 5 bases outside the gene matches. This CDR3 is built from 15 residues. CDR1 is MNHEY, CDR2 SVGAGI, per germline. Written as DNA, the CDR3 is TGTGCCAGCAGTAAGGGACTACAAAACACCGGGGAGCTGTTTTTT. It yields the protein CASSKGLQNTGELFF.